Listed here are 32 T cell receptor beta chains from one sample, sequenced in a study of blood T cell repertoires in COVID-19. Measured with immunoSEQ multiplex PCR; TCRdb has only the in-frame clones, and not every one. Here the sample spans about 160,000 clones, about 81% being singletons. Specimen: peripheral blood. Every receptor here comes from a human donor in a cohort sampled during active COVID-19.

The chain couples TRBV4-1 to TRBJ1-1; the D is unclear. With 4 bases removed from V and 6 bases from J, the gap between germline ends came to 21 bases. CDR1 and CDR2 (germline): MGHRA, YSYEKL. The CDR3 is 16 amino acids. The CDR3 is CASSLRVWTADAEAFF. The CDR3 DNA sequence: TGCGCCAGCAGCCTGAGGGTCTGGACCGCAGACGCTGAAGCTTTCTTT.

This chain connects TRBV19 to TRBJ1-5; TRBD1 is a possible D gene (5 bases). V was shortened by 3 bases and J by 5 bases, with 11 bases between the two germline ends. Germline-derived CDR1 and CDR2 are LNHDA and SQIVND (reference sequence). The CDR3 consists of 14 residues. The CDR3 DNA sequence: TGTGCCAGTAGTATTTCCCTCAGGGATCAGCCCCAGCATTTT. Protein: CASSISLRDQPQHF.

V gene TRBV24-1 combines with J gene TRBJ2-6; D remains unclear. V shed 7 bases and J shed 1 base, with 4 bases lying between them. Germline V gene sequence: CDR1 KGHDR, CDR2 SFDVKD. This CDR3 is 13 amino acids long. The CDR3 nucleotides are TGTGCCACCAGAGCTTCTGGGGCCAACGTCCTGACTTTC. It translates to CATRASGANVLTF.

The J gene is TRBJ1-2, the V gene TRBV2; 7 bases are a match to TRBD1. Trimming took 5 bases from V and 2 from J; bases not matched to a gene: 2. CDR1 and CDR2 from the germline V gene are SNHLY and FYNNEI. The CDR3 length is 13 residues. CDR3 residues: CASSRDRNYGYTF. Written as DNA, the CDR3 is TGTGCCAGCAGTCGGGACAGAAACTATGGCTACACCTTC.

V and J are TRBV9 and TRBJ2-3; 12 bases align to TRBD2. The CDR3 sequence is 16 residues long. V shed 0 bases and J 1 base; nucleotides not matched to a gene: 0. The germline V gene has CDR1 SGDLS and CDR2 YYNGEE. Written as DNA, the CDR3 is TGTGCCAGCAGCGTAGGGACTAGCGGGGGCACAGATACGCAGTATTTT. This codes for CASSVGTSGGTDTQYF.

The chain recombines TRBV3-1 (or the pseudogene TRBV3-2) with TRBJ2-7; 8 nucleotides line up with TRBD2. Losses at the gene ends were 0 bases for V and 3 bases for J; bases not matched to a gene: 7. Germline CDR1 and CDR2: LGHDT and YNNKEL (reference sequence). The CDR3 length is 16 residues. As DNA, the CDR3 is TGTGCCAGCAGCCAAGATCAGGCGGGAGGTGTCTACGAGCAGTACTTC. Amino acid sequence: CASSQDQAGGVYEQYF.

The chain carries TRBV19 and TRBJ1-5, with 10 bases matching TRBD1. The germline gives CDR1 LNHDA, CDR2 SQIVND (reference sequence). Germline trimming cut 4 bases from V and 0 bases from J; bases unmatched to any gene: 6. This CDR3 has 17 residues. CDR3 coding DNA: TGTGCCAGTAGTACCGGGACAGGGGCTAATAGCAATCAGCCCCAGCATTTT. It encodes CASSTGTGANSNQPQHF.

The chain is built from TRBV6-6 and TRBJ2-7; TRBD1 agrees at 7 bases. CDR1 MNHNY and CDR2 SVGAGI come from the germline V gene (reference sequence). Unmatched junction bases numbered 17, after V lost 7 bases and J lost 11 bases. CDR3 length equals 14 residues. The DNA of the CDR3 is TGTGCCAGCACAACGGGCAGGGACAGACTGGGAGAGTACTTC. Protein sequence: CASTTGRDRLGEYF.

The chain carries TRBV7-2 and TRBJ1-2; D gene unclear. The ends were cut back, 5 bases at V and 3 bases at J, with 7 bases in the middle. CDR3 length: 12 amino acids. The germline gives CDR1 SGHTA, CDR2 FQGNSA. The CDR3 region has the DNA TGTGCCAGCAGCCAGAGGGACTATGGCTACACCTTC. This codes for CASSQRDYGYTF.

CDR3 DNA: TGTGCCAGCAGTTCTACATGGGGGGTCCATGAGCAGTTCTTC. Translating gives CASSSTWGVHEQFF. The V call is TRBV25-1, the J call TRBJ2-1; a weak D match, TRBD2 (6 bases). V lost 5 bases and J lost 8, with 16 bases in between. The CDR3 contains 14 residues. Germline V gives CDR1 MGHDK, CDR2 SYGVNS.

V gene TRBV6-5 combines with J gene TRBJ1-1, with TRBD1 as a possible D gene (5 bases). The germline V and J ends were trimmed by 8 bases and 1 base, with 11 bases remaining between them. The germline V gene encodes CDR1 MNHEY and CDR2 SVGAGI. The CDR3 has 13 residues. CDR3 sequence reads: CASLPGKNTEAFF. For the CDR3, the DNA is TGTGCCAGCTTACCAGGGAAGAACACTGAAGCTTTCTTT.

This chain links TRBV9 with TRBJ2-1, with 8 bases lining up with TRBD1. This CDR3 has 16 residues. In germline, CDR1 is SGDLS, CDR2 YYNGEE. The V segment lost 3 bases and the J segment 7 bases; nucleotides outside the gene matches: 12. The CDR3 coding sequence is TGTGCCAGCAGCGGGGGAGGACAGGGTGTTAGGAATGAGCAGTTCTTC. It yields the protein CASSGGGQGVRNEQFF.

The rearrangement uses TRBV6-2 or TRBV6-3 and TRBJ2-5, with 14 bases aligning to TRBD2. Germline CDR1 is MNHEY and CDR2 is SVGEGT. The V gene end was trimmed by 2 bases and the J gene end by 1 base; junction bases not matched to a gene: 0. The CDR3 is 16 amino acids. The CDR3 sequence is CASSYGTSGGQETQYF. CDR3 sequence (DNA): TGTGCCAGCAGTTACGGGACTAGCGGGGGCCAAGAGACCCAGTACTTC.

This clone was counted a few times. Other DNA variants within this sample encode the same CDR3. This rearrangement joins TRBV5-1 to TRBJ2-3, with D perhaps matching TRBD2 (5 bases). Germline V gene data show CDR1 as SGHRS and CDR2 as YFSETQ. V dropped 1 base and J dropped 0 bases, with 9 bases sitting between them. The length of the CDR3 is 15 residues. DNA of the CDR3: TGCGCCAGCAGCTTGAGAGGGCTAAGCACAGATACGCAGTATTTT. Translation gives CASSLRGLSTDTQYF.

CDR3 sequence (DNA): TGCGCCAGCAGCTTTGATGGCGGGAGATACGGCGGGGAGCTGTTTTTT. This encodes CASSFDGGRYGGELFF. This rearrangement joins TRBV5-1 to TRBJ2-2, with 7 bases matching TRBD2. With 2 bases clipped from V and 7 bases from J, the junction kept 11 bases outside the gene matches. Germline V gives CDR1 SGHRS, CDR2 YFSETQ. CDR3 length: 16 amino acids.

The chain has TRBV11-1 and TRBJ2-1, with D perhaps matching TRBD2 (6 bases). Per the germline V gene, CDR1 is SGHAT and CDR2 is FQDESV (reference sequence). This CDR3 is built from 15 residues. V was pared by 0 bases and J by 5 bases, with 11 bases between. Written as DNA, the CDR3 is TGTGCCAGCAGCTTAGCGAGCGGGCCCCACAATGAGCAGTTCTTC. It specifies CASSLASGPHNEQFF.

This chain links TRBV7-8 with TRBJ2-1, with TRBD2 as a possible D gene (5 bases). Germline V gene data show CDR1 as SGHVS and CDR2 as FQNEAQ. The V and J ends lost 5 bases and 4 bases respectively, with 9 bases between them. This CDR3 contains 13 residues. CDR3 loop: CASSARGYNEQFF. The CDR3 DNA reads TGTGCCAGCAGCGCACGGGGTTACAATGAGCAGTTCTTC.

The table lists this clone with a count of one. This chain connects TRBV11-2 to TRBJ2-7, with 8 bases aligning to TRBD1. The CDR3 runs 16 residues. Germline V gives CDR1 SGHAT, CDR2 FQNNGV. V gave up 5 bases and J gave up 0 bases; unmatched junction bases: 9. DNA for the CDR3: TGTGCCAGCAGCCTTGGGAGGACAGGGATCTCCTACGAGCAGTACTTC. Protein sequence: CASSLGRTGISYEQYF.

The gene calls are TRBV6-5 and TRBJ2-5; TRBD1 agrees at 10 bases. Germline V gene data show CDR1 as MNHEY and CDR2 as SVGAGI. V gave up 5 bases and J gave up 5 bases; unmatched junction bases: 8. The CDR3 length is 15 residues. The CDR3 coding sequence is TGTGCCAGCAGTATTGACAGGGGGCGCCGGGAGACCCAGTACTTC. This codes for CASSIDRGRRETQYF.

This sequence joins TRBV27 and TRBJ2-7; 9 bases fit TRBD2. Germline loops: CDR1 MNHEY, CDR2 SMNVEV (reference sequence). Trimming cost V 3 bases and J 2 bases; bases outside gene matches: 8. This CDR3 comprises 16 residues. This chain's CDR3 is CASSLDGLATTYEQYF. The DNA for the CDR3 is TGTGCCAGCAGTTTGGACGGACTAGCGACTACCTACGAGCAGTACTTC.

V gene TRBV28 combines with J gene TRBJ2-7; 7 bases line up with TRBD1. This CDR3 contains 16 residues. V was clipped by 6 bases and J by 1 base; unmatched bases: 12. Germline CDR1 reads MDHEN; CDR2 reads SYDVKM. CDR3 in amino acids: CASSSNYRGRSYEQYF. The CDR3 DNA reads as TGTGCCAGCAGCTCTAATTACAGGGGACGGTCCTACGAGCAGTACTTC.

The J gene is TRBJ2-1, the V gene TRBV5-4; 8 bases map to TRBD2. This CDR3 has 16 residues. Germline CDR1 reads SGHNT; CDR2 reads YYREEE (reference sequence). Trimming cost V 4 bases and J 2 bases; bases outside gene matches: 8. The CDR3 reads CASSPLRAGAYNEQFF. As DNA, the CDR3 is TGTGCCAGCAGCCCGCTACGAGCGGGGGCCTACAATGAGCAGTTCTTC.

The chain is built from TRBV10-3 and TRBJ2-1; 7 nucleotides agree with TRBD2. Germline V lookup: CDR1 ENHRY, CDR2 SYGVKD. The J segment lost 10 bases and the V segment lost 0 bases, leaving 3 bases of the junction unmatched. CDR3 length: 13 residues. The CDR3 nucleotides read TGTGCCATCAGTGAGTCATCGGGAGGCGAGCAGTTCTTC. It translates to CAISESSGGEQFF.

This clone has just a few counts. The CDR3 nucleotides are TGTGCCAGCAGCTTAGCGAGGGATGGGGAGCTGTTTTTT. This translates into CASSLARDGELFF. The chain combines TRBV7-8 with TRBJ2-2; weak D call: TRBD2 (5 bases). From germline, CDR1 is SGHVS and CDR2 FQNEAQ. The CDR3 covers 13 residues. V was clipped by 0 bases and J by 8 bases, with 7 bases between them.

This clone was counted many times. V usage is TRBV7-2 and J usage is TRBJ2-3; 10 bases map to TRBD2. Germline CDR1 reads SGHTA; CDR2 reads FQGNSA. The V segment lost 1 base and the J segment 5 bases; nucleotides outside the gene matches: 9. The CDR3 length is 17 residues. The CDR3 region has the DNA TGTGCCAGCAGCTTAGTCTCTAGCGGGGGTCTTCGAGATACGCAGTATTTT. This encodes CASSLVSSGGLRDTQYF.

A few counts support this clone. The chain joins TRBV4-2 to TRBJ2-3, with 8 positions matching TRBD2. Germline V lookup: CDR1 LGHNA, CDR2 YNFKEQ. Trimming at V came to 2 bases and at J to 3 bases, leaving 13 bases not matched to a gene. The CDR3 has 18 amino acids. CDR3 region: CASSQQVMGGGKTDTQYF. Here the CDR3 DNA reads TGTGCCAGCAGCCAACAAGTAATGGGCGGGGGGAAGACAGATACGCAGTATTTT.

The chain uses TRBV3-1 (or the pseudogene TRBV3-2) and TRBJ2-1; D possibly corresponds to TRBD2 (6 bases). The CDR3 contains 13 residues. V shed 4 bases and J shed 6 bases, with 10 bases lying between them. Germline V gene sequence: CDR1 LGHDT, CDR2 YNNKEL (reference sequence). CDR3 sequence reads: CASSPPGVNEQFF. CDR3 DNA sequence: TGTGCCAGCAGCCCGCCGGGGGTCAATGAGCAGTTCTTC.

The rearrangement joins TRBV12-1 to TRBJ2-3; whether TRBD1, the table's D call, matches the DNA was not checked. TRBV12-1 is a recognized pseudogene. This CDR3 has 14 amino acids. Here the CDR3 DNA reads TGTGCCAGCAGCTCGACAGGTTACACAGATACGCAGTATTTT. Its translation: CASSSTGYTDTQYF.

This clone was counted a few times. The DNA for the CDR3 is TGCGCCAGCAGCCAGCTAGGGGGTGGGTCACCCCTCCACTTT. Translation gives CASSQLGGGSPLHF. V and J are TRBV4-3 and TRBJ1-6; D is possibly TRBD1 (6 bases). V lost 3 bases, J lost 10 bases, and 13 bases lay in between. Germline V gene lookup returns CDR1 LGHNA and CDR2 YSLEER. The CDR3 has 14 residues.

J is TRBJ1-6 and V is TRBV29-1; 8 bases match TRBD1. V lost 6 bases to trimming and J lost 14 bases; unmatched junction nucleotides: 18. Per the germline V gene, CDR1 is SQVTM and CDR2 is ANQGSEA. This CDR3 has 15 residues. CDR3 nucleotides: TGCAGCGTCGAGGACTCAGGGGGCTTGGGCCGGGCCCTCCACTTT. It specifies CSVEDSGGLGRALHF.

The rearrangement joins TRBV6-5 to TRBJ1-5, with D possibly being TRBD1 (5 bases). This CDR3 is built from 15 residues. In germline, CDR1 is MNHEY, CDR2 SVGAGI. V dropped 5 bases and J dropped 2 bases, with 13 bases sitting between them. The CDR3 is CASSPFGGGNQPQHF. The CDR3 nucleotides read TGTGCCAGCAGTCCATTCGGGGGTGGCAATCAGCCCCAGCATTTT.

This clone was detected once. This rearrangement joins TRBV4-1 to TRBJ2-1; maybe TRBD2 (7 bases). CDR1 MGHRA and CDR2 YSYEKL come from the germline V gene. The CDR3 has 12 amino acids. V lost 11 bases and J lost 10, with 18 bases in between. The CDR3 protein is CAASRGAQEQFF. CDR3 bases: TGCGCCGCTTCTCGGGGGGCCCAGGAGCAGTTCTTC.